The 32 T cell receptor beta chains below were found in one sample sequenced in a study of PD-L1 blockade in urothelial cancer. TCRdb's copy holds only in-frame clones and misses some; the assay was immunoSEQ multiplex PCR. The table has some 30,000 clones, 85% to 90% seen once. The sample in question was PBMCs, obtained around atezolizumab (anti-PD-L1) treatment. These receptors came from a man aged 50 to 59 with urothelial cancer.

This chain uses TRBV6-5 with TRBJ1-6; 8 nucleotides align to TRBD1. Germline V gives CDR1 MNHEY, CDR2 SVGAGI. The junction had 7 bases not matched to a gene; V was cut back by 0 bases and J by 9 bases. This CDR3 comprises 16 residues. The CDR3 DNA follows: TGTGCCAGCAGTTACTCGGTCCGGGACAGGAGTTCACCCCTCCACTTT. Protein sequence: CASSYSVRDRSSPLHF.

The chain has TRBV7-5 and TRBJ2-7; the D call of TRBD2 is as the table states it, not checked on the DNA. TRBV7-5 is classified as a pseudogene. The CDR3 runs 15 residues. In DNA form, the CDR3 reads TGTGCCAGAAGCTTTGAGACTCAAAACACCTACGAGCAGTACTTC. Translating gives CARSFETQNTYEQYF.

The chain joins TRBV29-1 to TRBJ2-6; D is possibly TRBD1 (6 bases). Germline CDR1 is SQVTM and CDR2 is ANQGSEA. The CDR3 loop spans 17 amino acids. Trimming pared 2 bases from V and 1 base from J, leaving 15 bases between. CDR3 in amino acids: CSVEPRQDLSGANVLTF. DNA for the CDR3: TGCAGCGTTGAACCCCGACAGGATCTTTCTGGGGCCAACGTCCTGACTTTC.

The gene calls are TRBV2 and TRBJ2-7; a weak D match, TRBD2 (6 bases). Trimming left V 6 bases short and J 4 bases short, with 13 bases between. Germline V gives CDR1 SNHLY, CDR2 FYNNEI. The CDR3 contains 13 residues. CDR3 region: CASSPGTSYEQYF. CDR3 DNA: TGTGCCAGCAGCCCCGGGACTTCGTACGAGCAGTACTTC.

V usage is TRBV7-9 and J usage is TRBJ1-1; no clear D gene. Germline CDR1 SEHNR, CDR2 FQNEAQ (reference sequence). Trimming pared 7 bases from V and 1 base from J, leaving 7 bases between. CDR3 length: 12 residues. The CDR3 spells CASTSRNTEAFF. In DNA, the CDR3 is TGTGCCAGCACCTCCCGGAACACTGAAGCTTTCTTT.

The chain couples TRBV30 to TRBJ2-7, with 8 positions matching TRBD1. V trimming: 5 bases; J trimming: 0 bases; junction bases outside the gene matches: 0. From germline, CDR1 is GTSNPN and CDR2 SVGIG (reference sequence). This CDR3 has 12 residues. CDR3 DNA sequence: TGTGCCTGGGGACAGGGCTCCTACGAGCAGTACTTC. It specifies CAWGQGSYEQYF.

V usage is TRBV5-1 and J usage is TRBJ2-2; a possible D gene is TRBD1 (6 bases). Germline loops: CDR1 SGHRS, CDR2 YFSETQ. Trimming removed 4 bases at V and 3 bases at J, with 19 bases between. The CDR3 is 17 residues long. Here the CDR3 reads CASSPKGKGEYTGELFF. DNA for the CDR3: TGCGCCAGCAGCCCCAAGGGAAAGGGGGAGTACACCGGGGAGCTGTTTTTT.

As to this clone: Other DNA sequences in the sample encode the same CDR3. The rearrangement joins TRBV7-9 to TRBJ2-7; 7 bases map to TRBD1. This CDR3 is 12 amino acids long. The V gene end was trimmed by 0 bases and the J gene end by 7 bases; junction bases not matched to a gene: 0. From germline, CDR1 is SEHNR and CDR2 FQNEAQ (reference sequence). Here the CDR3 reads CASSLATGEQYF. The CDR3 DNA follows: TGTGCCAGCAGCTTAGCGACAGGGGAGCAGTACTTC.

The gene calls are TRBV27 and TRBJ2-7, with a tentative D call TRBD2 (5 bases). CDR1 is MNHEY, CDR2 SMNVEV, per germline (reference sequence). V was trimmed by 0 bases and J by 6 bases, leaving 12 bases between them. The CDR3 is made up of 14 amino acids. CDR3 sequence (DNA): TGTGCCAGCAGTTTATCTCGGGGATGGGGCGAGCAGTACTTC. Translating it yields CASSLSRGWGEQYF.

The genes are TRBV7-3 and TRBJ1-2; D possibly corresponds to TRBD1 (5 bases). V gave up 0 bases and J gave up 2 bases, with 22 bases separating them. CDR1 and CDR2 (germline): SGHTA, FQGTGA. The CDR3 spans 19 residues. As DNA, the CDR3 is TGTGCCAGCAGCTTAACCCCTGGGGGGTTTGGCAATGGAAACTATGGCTACACCTTC. Protein: CASSLTPGGFGNGNYGYTF.

The gene calls are TRBV7-2 and TRBJ1-5; no reliable D call. V lost 0 bases and J 3 bases, leaving 3 bases between the germline ends. The CDR3 extends over 13 amino acids. Per germline, CDR1 SGHTA and CDR2 FQGNSA. The CDR3 reads CASSLAINQPQHF. The CDR3 nucleotides are TGTGCCAGCAGCTTAGCCATCAATCAGCCCCAGCATTTT.

V is TRBV10-3 and J is TRBJ2-7; maybe TRBD2 (5 bases). CDR1 and CDR2 (germline): ENHRY, SYGVKD. The CDR3 is 14 residues long. The ends were cut back, 0 bases at V and 7 bases at J, with 13 bases in the middle. CDR3 DNA sequence: TGTGCCATCAGTGAGTCGGCCGGGCGGAGGGAGCAGTACTTC. This codes for CAISESAGRREQYF.

The rearrangement links TRBV5-1 to TRBJ2-1; 9 bases match TRBD2. The CDR3 sequence is 14 residues long. The J segment lost 7 bases and the V segment lost 6 bases, leaving 8 bases of the junction unmatched. Germline loops: CDR1 SGHRS, CDR2 YFSETQ. The CDR3 protein is CASNSAGGGNEQFF. The DNA for the CDR3 is TGCGCCAGCAATTCTGCGGGGGGGGGTAATGAGCAGTTCTTC.

This chain links TRBV19 with TRBJ2-1; D is unclear. The V end was cut by 7 bases, the J end by 7 bases, with 11 bases between. The germline V gene encodes CDR1 LNHDA and CDR2 SQIVND (reference sequence). The CDR3 spans 12 residues. The CDR3 region has the DNA TGTGCCAGTACTACCCCATGGAATGAGCAGTTCTTC. This gives the protein CASTTPWNEQFF. Full variable domain (outside the CDR3, taken from reference TRBV19 and TRBJ2-1): DGGITQSPKYLFRKEGQNVTLSCEQNLNHDAMYWYRQDPGQGLRLIYYSQIVNDFQKGDIAEGYSVSREKKESFPLTVTSAQKNPTAFYLCASTTPWNEQFFGPGTRLTVL.

The chain employs TRBV15 and TRBJ1-2, with 7 bases fitting TRBD1. Unmatched junction bases numbered 7, after V lost 5 bases and J lost 4 bases. Germline V CDR1 and CDR2: LNHNV, YYDKDF (reference sequence). The CDR3 runs to 14 residues. The CDR3 DNA follows: TGTGCCACCAGCGAAACAGGGGCGAGCTATGGCTACACCTTC. Translated: CATSETGASYGYTF.

This chain joins TRBV5-4 and TRBJ1-2; 7 bases line up with TRBD1. The trim removed 4 bases at V and 4 bases at J, leaving 7 bases unmatched. The CDR3 loop spans 14 amino acids. Germline V gene sequence: CDR1 SGHNT, CDR2 YYREEE (reference sequence). CDR3 sequence (DNA): TGTGCCAGCAGCCGCCCGGACAGGTTCTATGGCTACACCTTC. This codes for CASSRPDRFYGYTF.

The V gene is TRBV18, the J gene TRBJ1-1; perhaps TRBD1 as D (6 bases). V lost 3 bases and J lost 0, with 17 bases in between. CDR3 length equals 17 residues. The germline gives CDR1 KGHSH, CDR2 LQKENI. The CDR3 nucleotides are TGTGCCAGCTCACCCTCGGGAAGGACAGCCATGAACACTGAAGCTTTCTTT. This translates into CASSPSGRTAMNTEAFF.

The chain uses TRBV14 and TRBJ1-2; tentatively, D is TRBD1 (5 bases). The CDR3 runs to 15 residues. The germline gives CDR1 SGHDN, CDR2 FVKESK. Trimming stripped 0 bases from V and 7 bases from J, with 15 bases between. In DNA form, the CDR3 reads TGTGCCAGCAGCCAAGATGTCCCGGGGGTGGCTGGCTACACCTTC. Protein product: CASSQDVPGVAGYTF.

The chain carries TRBV19 and TRBJ1-1; D is unresolved. Trimming pared 2 bases from V and 0 bases from J, leaving 7 bases between. The CDR3 is made up of 14 amino acids. The germline V gene has CDR1 LNHDA and CDR2 SQIVND (reference sequence). CDR3 residues: CASSITVMNTEAFF. The CDR3 DNA sequence: TGTGCCAGTAGTATAACAGTCATGAACACTGAAGCTTTCTTT.

The CDR3 DNA is TGTGCCAGCAGCTTGGGGGACTACTACGAGCAGTACTTC. Its translation is CASSLGDYYEQYF. The chain recombines TRBV5-5 with TRBJ2-7, with 7 bases that match TRBD2. CDR3 size: 13 residues. The germline gives CDR1 SGHKS, CDR2 YYEKEE (reference sequence). After removal of 0 bases from V and 3 bases from J, the junction contained 0 bases not matched to a gene. Using reference TRBV5-5 and TRBJ2-7 for the parts outside the CDR3, the full variable domain is DAGVTQSPTHLIKTRGQQVTLRCSPISGHKSVSWYQQVLGQGPQFIFQYYEKEERGRGNFPDRFSARQFPNYSSELNVNALLLGDSALYLCASSLGDYYEQYFGPGTRLTVT.

This clone was picked up one time. This CDR3 reads CASSRSRGQGPNEQYF. The CDR3 DNA sequence: TGTGCCAGTAGTAGGTCTCGGGGACAGGGTCCGAACGAGCAGTACTTC. The gene calls are TRBV19 and TRBJ2-7, with 9 bases aligning to TRBD1. Losses at the gene ends were 4 bases for V and 5 bases for J; bases not matched to a gene: 12. Germline V gene sequence: CDR1 LNHDA, CDR2 SQIVND (reference sequence). The CDR3 has 16 residues.

The V call is TRBV7-9, the J call TRBJ1-1; no clear D gene. The CDR3 has 16 residues. Trimming shortened V by 5 bases and J by 1 base, and 17 bases separated the two germline ends. Per germline, CDR1 SEHNR and CDR2 FQNEAQ (reference sequence). The CDR3 protein is CASSPSTPFGNTEAFF. As DNA, the CDR3 is TGTGCCAGCAGCCCCAGTACCCCATTTGGGAACACTGAAGCTTTCTTT.

The chain couples TRBV9 to TRBJ2-7, with TRBD1 as a possible D gene (5 bases). This CDR3 is built from 15 residues. Trimming pared 2 bases from V and 3 bases from J, leaving 15 bases between. The V gene's germline CDR1 is SGDLS and CDR2 YYNGEE. CDR3 DNA sequence: TGTGCCAGCAGCGTCCATTGGGGCAAATTCTACGAGCAGTACTTC. It codes for CASSVHWGKFYEQYF.

This clone was recorded once. The rearrangement joins TRBV19 to TRBJ2-1, with a tentative D call TRBD1 (5 bases). Germline V gene data show CDR1 as LNHDA and CDR2 as SQIVND (reference sequence). This CDR3 has 16 amino acids. Deletions cut 2 bases from V and 6 bases from J, with 17 bases between. Here the CDR3 DNA reads TGTGCCAGTAGTATATGGTTAGACAGCTTGCTCAATGAGCAGTTCTTC. Translation gives CASSIWLDSLLNEQFF.

The chain has TRBV6-4 and TRBJ2-2, with D tentatively TRBD2 (5 bases). Germline lookup yields CDR1 MRHNA and CDR2 SNTAGT. Trimming shortened V by 3 bases and J by 3 bases, and 5 bases separated the two germline ends. The CDR3 is 13 amino acids. The CDR3 protein is CASSERDTGELFF. CDR3 sequence (DNA): TGTGCCAGCAGTGAGCGGGACACCGGGGAGCTGTTTTTT.

J is TRBJ1-2 and V is TRBV27, with TRBD1 matching over 10 bases. Germline V gene data show CDR1 as MNHEY and CDR2 as SMNVEV (reference sequence). Losses at the gene ends were 1 base for V and 5 bases for J; bases not matched to a gene: 10. The CDR3 has 17 amino acids. CDR3 nucleotides: TGTGCCAGCAGTTTATTTCCCGGACAGGGGGGAAAGTATGGCTACACCTTC. This gives the protein CASSLFPGQGGKYGYTF.

The chain carries TRBV28 and TRBJ2-2, with a weak D call TRBD2 (5 bases). The germline gives CDR1 MDHEN, CDR2 SYDVKM. The CDR3 totals 15 residues. V was clipped by 8 bases and J by 5 bases, with 18 bases between them. DNA of the CDR3: TGTGCCAGCCTTTCCCGGGCCCCGGGGACCGGGGAGCTGTTTTTT. This translates into CASLSRAPGTGELFF.

This sequence joins TRBV6-1 and TRBJ2-7, with 10 bases matching TRBD2. V lost 4 bases, J lost 6 bases, and 15 bases stayed unmatched. Germline-derived CDR1 and CDR2 are MNHNS and SASEGT. CDR3 length: 17 residues. The CDR3 spells CASSAPIRGLAGAEQYF. The DNA for the CDR3 is TGTGCCAGCAGTGCCCCCATCCGGGGGCTAGCGGGGGCCGAGCAGTACTTC.

A single count supports this clone. The CDR3 DNA reads as TGCAGCGTCCCAGGACACATTAAAACCATCTCACAAGAGACCCAGTACTTC. Its protein product is CSVPGHIKTISQETQYF. V gene TRBV29-1 combines with J gene TRBJ2-5; a possible D gene is TRBD1 (5 bases). V lost 6 bases, J lost 2 bases, and 25 bases lay in between. Germline values: CDR1 SQVTM, CDR2 ANQGSEA. The CDR3 is made up of 17 amino acids.

This sequence joins TRBV7-2 and TRBJ2-1, with D uncertain. Between the trimmed V and J ends, which lost 0 bases and 4 bases, there was a span of 16 bases. CDR1 SGHTA and CDR2 FQGNSA come from the germline V gene. The CDR3 is 17 amino acids. CDR3 amino acids: CASSLAFQANAYNEQFF. The CDR3 nucleotides are TGTGCCAGCAGCTTAGCATTTCAGGCGAACGCTTACAATGAGCAGTTCTTC. Looking up the rest from reference TRBV7-2 and TRBJ2-1 gives the full variable domain: GAGVSQSPSNKVTEKGKDVELRCDPISGHTALYWYRQSLGQGLEFLIYFQGNSAPDKSGLPSDRFSAERTGGSVSTLTIQRTQQEDSAVYLCASSLAFQANAYNEQFFGPGTRLTVL.

The chain employs TRBV2 and TRBJ2-7; D is ambiguous. The CDR3 consists of 18 residues. Germline V gives CDR1 SNHLY, CDR2 FYNNEI. Trimming took 2 bases from V and 0 from J, leaving 20 bases between them. CDR3 nucleotide sequence: TGTGCCAGCAGTGAATGGGCCGGATTTTTACCCAACTCCTACGAGCAGTACTTC. Translating gives CASSEWAGFLPNSYEQYF.

The V and J genes are TRBV11-2 and TRBJ1-2; D is ambiguous. V was cut by 4 bases and J by 4 bases, with 4 bases left in between. Germline-derived CDR1 and CDR2 are SGHAT and FQNNGV. This CDR3 contains 11 residues. CDR3 nucleotides: TGTGCCAGCAGCTCCTTCTATGGCTACACCTTC. Translation gives CASSSFYGYTF.